The 18 T cell receptor beta chains below all came from one sample that was sequenced in a study of vaccination and CD4 T cells after COVID-19. Treatment here: approximately nine-day PBMC culture with coronavirus spike peptide pools or control peptides (ViraFEST assay). The antigens these receptors bind are not known. The Oncomine TCR Beta short-read assay sequenced DNA from cultured CD4+ T cells. TCRdb re-called the PCR reads through MiXCR, storing one row per CDR3 protein. The table records about 22,000 distinct CDR3 sequences, over 45% of them present only once. Sequences were obtained from CD4+ T cells from blood, cultured in vitro. The receptors here all came from a human donor who had recovered from COVID-19.

The gene calls are TRBV18 and TRBJ2-7; possibly TRBD2 for D (6 bases). This CDR3 spans 14 amino acids. Trimming took 3 bases from V and 4 from J, leaving 13 bases between them. Germline CDR1 KGHSH, CDR2 LQKENI. The CDR3 loop reads CASSPPAAGYEQYF. The DNA for the CDR3 is TGTGCCAGCTCACCCCCGGCCGCGGGGTACGAGCAGTACTTC.

In its sample, this clonotype was seen a few times. The chain links TRBV7-3 to TRBJ2-1, with D tentatively TRBD1 (7 bases). CDR1 and CDR2 (germline): SGHTA, FQGTGA. V was cut by 5 bases and J by 8 bases, with 28 bases left in between. The CDR3 runs 18 residues. In DNA form, the CDR3 reads TGTGCCAGCAGCCTAAAAAGGCTAGCGCTAGGGGGCTCAGATGAGCAGTTCTTC. This sequence encodes CASSLKRLALGGSDEQFF.

This clonotype was picked up a small number of times. V gene TRBV6-2 or TRBV6-3 combines with J gene TRBJ2-3; a possible D gene is TRBD2 (6 bases). Trimming pared 6 bases from V and 7 bases from J, leaving 26 bases between. Per germline, CDR1 MNHEY and CDR2 SVGEGT. The CDR3 is made up of 17 amino acids. CDR3 loop: CASSPTGTGVRRYTQYF. The CDR3 coding sequence is TGTGCCAGCAGCCCGACCGGCACGGGAGTTCGTAGGTATACGCAGTATTTT.

The chain employs TRBV28 and TRBJ1-1; D is unclear. V lost 3 bases to trimming and J lost 10 bases, with 9 bases between them. Per germline, CDR1 MDHEN and CDR2 SYDVKM. This CDR3 has 11 residues. CDR3: CASSFPSVAFF. The CDR3 nucleotides are TGTGCCAGCAGTTTTCCTTCTGTAGCTTTCTTT.

This clonotype was detected a few times. This rearrangement joins TRBV6-1 to TRBJ1-5; possibly TRBD1 for D (5 bases). The length of the CDR3 is 14 residues. Germline V gives CDR1 MNHNS, CDR2 SASEGT. V was cut by 7 bases and J by 1 base, with 11 bases left in between. DNA of the CDR3: TGTGCCAGCACCGGTGGGGGGAGCAATCAGCCCCAGCATTTT. As protein: CASTGGGSNQPQHF.

The chain's CDR3 is CASSYSVRNTQYF. CDR3 DNA: TGTGCCAGCAGTTACTCGGTCAGGAATACGCAGTATTTT. The chain recombines TRBV6-5 with TRBJ2-3; D uncertain. The V end lost 0 bases, the J end lost 7 bases, and 8 bases lay between the germline ends. Per germline, CDR1 MNHEY and CDR2 SVGAGI. The CDR3 has 13 residues.

There are a few counts of this clonotype. The chain is built from TRBV6-1 and TRBJ1-1, with D hard to call. The CDR3 has 13 amino acids. Germline V gene data show CDR1 as MNHNS and CDR2 as SASEGT. V was clipped by 4 bases and J by 2 bases, with 8 bases between them. CDR3 sequence reads: CASSGQDNTEAFF. The CDR3 DNA is TGTGCCAGCAGTGGCCAGGACAACACTGAAGCTTTCTTT.

The rearrangement joins TRBV2 to TRBJ1-1, with 8 bases fitting TRBD1. The CDR3 sequence is 16 residues long. J gave up 3 bases and V 2 bases, and 8 bases lay outside the gene matches. The germline V gene has CDR1 SNHLY and CDR2 FYNNEI. The CDR3 loop is CASSERTGGLDTEAFF. The CDR3 region has the DNA TGTGCCAGCAGTGAACGTACAGGGGGTCTGGACACTGAAGCTTTCTTT.

This clonotype was detected only a few times. The chain combines TRBV30 with TRBJ2-7; D remains unclear. CDR3 length: 12 amino acids. Germline-derived CDR1 and CDR2 are GTSNPN and SVGIG (reference sequence). The V end lost 0 bases, the J end lost 4 bases, and 7 bases lay between the germline ends. The CDR3 bases are TGTGCCTGGAGTGTTATAGGTTACGAGCAGTACTTC. Translated: CAWSVIGYEQYF.

This chain joins TRBV12-3 or TRBV12-4 and TRBJ1-5; D ambiguous. CDR3 length equals 15 residues. Trimming took off 7 bases at V and 2 bases at J, with 15 bases between the two ends. The CDR3 DNA sequence: TGTGCCAGCACTCAGGTAGGAGGAGGCAATCAGCCCCAGCATTTT. It yields the protein CASTQVGGGNQPQHF.

This rearrangement joins TRBV29-1 to TRBJ2-2; D gene ambiguous. In germline, CDR1 is SQVTM, CDR2 ANQGSEA. With 4 bases removed from V and 0 bases from J, the gap between germline ends came to 6 bases. This CDR3 has 13 amino acids. In nucleotides, the CDR3 is TGCAGCGTTGGAACAGCGAACACCGGGGAGCTGTTTTTT. This codes for CSVGTANTGELFF.

The chain uses TRBV28 and TRBJ1-4, with 8 bases fitting TRBD1. The V gene's germline CDR1 is MDHEN and CDR2 SYDVKM. V trimming: 6 bases; J trimming: 11 bases; junction bases outside the gene matches: 14. CDR3 length equals 15 residues. In DNA form, the CDR3 reads TGTGCCAGCAGCTCAACAGGGGGTCTACAGCGGAAACTGTTTTTT. Translation gives CASSSTGGLQRKLFF.

CDR3 nucleotide sequence: TGCGCCAGCAGTACGGGAAGACAGGGTGGGACCGGGGAGCTGTTTTTT. It is translated as CASSTGRQGGTGELFF. This sequence joins TRBV10-1 and TRBJ2-2, with 7 positions matching TRBD1. Per germline, CDR1 WNHNN and CDR2 SYGVQD (reference sequence). V dropped 5 bases and J dropped 5; count of bases not matched to a gene: 11. This CDR3 has 16 residues.

The V call is TRBV24-1, the J call TRBJ2-5; D is unclear. CDR3 length: 12 amino acids. Germline assignment: CDR1 KGHDR and CDR2 SFDVKD. Trimming left V 2 bases short and J 4 bases short, with 4 bases between. The CDR3 sequence: CATSDWGETQYF. CDR3 DNA sequence: TGTGCCACCAGTGATTGGGGAGAGACCCAGTACTTC.

The chain joins TRBV5-1 to TRBJ1-2; D gene ambiguous. Germline CDR1 and CDR2: SGHRS and YFSETQ. CDR3 length: 14 amino acids. V lost 0 bases and J 6 bases, leaving 12 bases between the germline ends. The CDR3 loop is CASSLVGRTDGYTF. DNA for the CDR3: TGCGCCAGCAGCTTGGTTGGCAGGACTGATGGCTACACCTTC. The whole variable domain, filled in from reference TRBV5-1 and TRBJ1-2, reads KAGVTQTPRYLIKTRGQQVTLSCSPISGHRSVSWYQQTPGQGLQFLFEYFSETQRNKGNFPGRFSGRQFSNSRSEMNVSTLELGDSALYLCASSLVGRTDGYTFGSGTRLTVV.

The rearrangement uses TRBV7-2 and TRBJ2-3; 8 bases fit TRBD2. CDR1 is SGHTA and CDR2 is FQGNSA in the germline V gene. V lost 5 bases, J lost 8 bases, and 6 bases stayed unmatched. CDR3 size: 13 residues. CDR3 DNA sequence: TGTGCCAGCAGCCAAGCCCTAGCGGGTACGCAGTATTTT. Protein product: CASSQALAGTQYF.

V gene TRBV2 combines with J gene TRBJ2-1, with D tentatively TRBD2 (5 bases). The V gene's germline CDR1 is SNHLY and CDR2 FYNNEI. This CDR3 contains 13 residues. The V and J ends lost 5 bases and 7 bases respectively, with 12 bases between them. The CDR3 sequence: CASSRDLENEQFF. DNA of the CDR3: TGTGCCAGCAGTCGGGATCTCGAGAATGAGCAGTTCTTC.

This clonotype has just one count. This chain joins TRBV7-2 and TRBJ2-5, with D hard to call. Germline CDR1 and CDR2: SGHTA and FQGNSA. The germline V and J ends were trimmed by 6 bases and 4 bases, with 6 bases remaining between them. CDR3 length equals 11 residues. The chain's CDR3 is CASSRRETQYF. The DNA for the CDR3 is TGTGCCAGCAGTCGCAGAGAGACCCAGTACTTC. Using reference TRBV7-2 and TRBJ2-5 for the parts outside the CDR3, the full variable domain is GAGVSQSPSNKVTEKGKDVELRCDPISGHTALYWYRQSLGQGLEFLIYFQGNSAPDKSGLPSDRFSAERTGGSVSTLTIQRTQQEDSAVYLCASSRRETQYFGPGTRLLVL.